This passage covers 9 T cell receptor beta chains from one sample sequenced in a study of beta chain features in type 1 diabetes. The isolated RNA, all of it, was reverse transcribed, so expressed TCRB transcripts were what got sequenced. Profiling relied on immunoSEQ multiplex PCR, and the TCRdb table lists in-frame clones only, not all of them. This sample has hundreds of thousands of clones, with 55% to 70% found just once. What was sequenced was naive CD4+ T cells from blood. The source is a man between 25 and 39 years old in good health.

This chain uses TRBV7-2 with TRBJ2-3; tentative D call: TRBD2 (6 bases). Trimming removed 2 bases from V and 11 bases from J, with 14 bases in between. The CDR3 consists of 13 residues. Germline CDR1 SGHTA, CDR2 FQGNSA. In DNA, the CDR3 is TGTGCCAGCAGCTTATCGGGACTCTGGGTGCAGTATTTT. Encoded protein: CASSLSGLWVQYF.

The genes are TRBV30 and TRBJ2-5; maybe TRBD1 (5 bases). This CDR3 spans 14 amino acids. V was cut by 3 bases and J by 5 bases, with 16 bases left in between. Germline loops: CDR1 GTSNPN, CDR2 SVGIG (reference sequence). DNA of the CDR3: TGTGCCTGGAGGGGTTTGGGGCCCGCGGAGACCCAGTACTTC. Translating gives CAWRGLGPAETQYF.

The chain joins TRBV6-5 to TRBJ2-7; 10 bases match TRBD2. The CDR3 has 15 amino acids. Germline CDR1 MNHEY, CDR2 SVGAGI. V dropped 6 bases and J dropped 2; count of bases not matched to a gene: 7. The CDR3 region is CASSSGLAAPYEQYF. CDR3 in DNA: TGTGCCAGCAGCTCTGGACTAGCGGCTCCCTACGAGCAGTACTTC.

The chain recombines TRBV7-2 with TRBJ2-3; TRBD1 agrees at 8 bases. Germline assignment: CDR1 SGHTA and CDR2 FQGNSA. The CDR3 runs 15 residues. With 3 bases clipped from V and 0 bases from J, the junction kept 2 bases outside the gene matches. In nucleotides, the CDR3 is TGTGCCAGCAGCTTCAGGGACAGGAGCACAGATACGCAGTATTTT. This sequence encodes CASSFRDRSTDTQYF.

Details on this clone: A much larger clone differs from this one at a single base, so this may be a read error. The J gene is TRBJ2-3, the V gene TRBV5-4; D gene unclear. CDR1 SGHNT and CDR2 YYREEE come from the germline V gene (reference sequence). Deletions cut 3 bases from V and 3 bases from J, with 2 bases between. The CDR3 is made up of 11 amino acids. CDR3 DNA sequence: TGTGCCAGCAGCTCTACAGATACGCAGTATTTT. Its protein product is CASSSTDTQYF.

This clone was detected a few times. The sample contains more than one DNA sequence encoding this CDR3. This chain links TRBV28 with TRBJ2-1; D gene uncertain. The V end was cut by 2 bases, the J end by 8 bases, with 4 bases between. CDR1 is MDHEN, CDR2 SYDVKM, per germline. This CDR3 region has 11 residues. This chain's CDR3 is CASSLGYEQFF. The CDR3 DNA is TGTGCCAGCAGTTTAGGGTATGAGCAGTTCTTC.

The V gene is TRBV29-1, the J gene TRBJ2-7; TRBD1 matches at 8 bases. Per germline, CDR1 SQVTM and CDR2 ANQGSEA. This CDR3 is 13 amino acids long. V gave up 1 base and J gave up 2 bases; unmatched junction bases: 1. CDR3 protein: CSVEGTGPYEQYF. The CDR3 DNA reads TGCAGCGTTGAAGGGACAGGGCCCTACGAGCAGTACTTC.

This chain connects TRBV5-4 to TRBJ2-2, with TRBD1 as a possible D gene (6 bases). CDR1 SGHNT and CDR2 YYREEE come from the germline V gene (reference sequence). V was cut by 4 bases and J by 0 bases, with 16 bases left in between. The CDR3 sequence is 17 residues long. The chain's CDR3 is CASSPGEQSANTGELFF. For the CDR3, the DNA is TGTGCCAGCAGCCCAGGGGAACAGTCCGCGAACACCGGGGAGCTGTTTTTT.

The chain joins TRBV25-1 to TRBJ2-6; D not resolved. Germline assignment: CDR1 MGHDK and CDR2 SYGVNS. This CDR3 has 16 amino acids. V was clipped by 2 bases and J by 1 base, with 9 bases between them. The CDR3 region has the DNA TGTGCCAGCAGTGAAGTGCCGGGTTCTGGGGCCAACGTCCTGACTTTC. The encoded protein is CASSEVPGSGANVLTF.